These 25 T cell receptor beta chains were sequenced from one sample in a study of identical twins. Each CDR3 protein is one row after TCRdb ran MiXCR on the 5' RACE reads. The profile shows 100,000 to 110,000 distinct CDR3 sequences, 5.5% to 7% of them singletons. Sequencing was carried out using memory T cells sorted from blood. The receptors were gathered from a woman in her forties or fifties in good health.

About this clonotype: A much larger clonotype is one base distant, so this may be a read error. The chain couples TRBV7-6 to TRBJ2-1; D may be TRBD2 (6 bases). The CDR3 runs 15 residues. The germline V gene has CDR1 SGHVS and CDR2 FNYEAQ. CDR3 amino acids: CASSLTRERYNELFF. The CDR3 DNA sequence: TGTGCCAGCAGCTTAACACGGGAGAGGTACAATGAGCTGTTCTTC.

This clonotype was picked up many times. This rearrangement joins TRBV28 to TRBJ1-2; D is undetermined. The CDR3 is 11 amino acids. The V end lost 10 bases, the J end lost 3 bases, and 9 bases lay between the germline ends. Germline CDR1 and CDR2: MDHEN and SYDVKM. CDR3 DNA sequence: TGTGCCACCATATTTGACTATGGCTACACCTTC. Translation: CATIFDYGYTF.

This clonotype was detected many times. The rearrangement uses TRBV6-1 and TRBJ2-7; 15 nucleotides match TRBD2. Germline assignment: CDR1 MNHNS and CDR2 SASEGT. The CDR3 covers 16 residues. V lost 6 bases and J lost 3; bases outside the gene matches: 6. The CDR3 region is CASRGLAGGPNYEQYF. In DNA, the CDR3 is TGTGCCAGCAGGGGACTAGCGGGAGGTCCGAACTACGAGCAGTACTTC.

V usage is TRBV7-9 and J usage is TRBJ2-5; no reliable D call. Trimming removed 6 bases at V and 2 bases at J, with 4 bases between. Germline CDR1 is SEHNR and CDR2 is FQNEAQ (reference sequence). The CDR3 loop spans 11 amino acids. For the CDR3, the DNA is TGTGCCAGCAGGGAGCAAGAGACCCAGTACTTC. Protein sequence: CASREQETQYF.

This clonotype has ten or more counts. V gene TRBV20-1 combines with J gene TRBJ2-5; TRBD2 matches at 12 bases. The CDR3 has 17 amino acids. Germline CDR1 and CDR2: DFQATT and SNEGSKA (reference sequence). The trim removed 6 bases at V and 2 bases at J, leaving 13 bases unmatched. CDR3 coding DNA: TGCAGTGCAGCAGGGCTAGCGGGAGGGCCGCATCAAGAGACCCAGTACTTC. Its translation is CSAAGLAGGPHQETQYF.

The sample holds many counts of this clonotype. This chain joins TRBV28 and TRBJ2-5; maybe TRBD1 (6 bases). In germline, CDR1 is MDHEN, CDR2 SYDVKM. The ends were cut back, 6 bases at V and 5 bases at J, with 25 bases in the middle. The CDR3 is 17 amino acids. This CDR3 is CASSSGGQGSSRETQYF. CDR3 nucleotides: TGTGCCAGCAGCTCTGGGGGCCAGGGGTCCTCTCGGGAGACCCAGTACTTC.

This clonotype was seen many times. The rearrangement joins TRBV12-5 to TRBJ2-7; TRBD1 or TRBD2 may be the D gene (6 bases each). V was cut by 7 bases and J by 6 bases, with 22 bases left in between. This CDR3 spans 15 amino acids. Germline V gene data show CDR1 as LGHNT and CDR2 as FRNRAP. The CDR3 nucleotides are TGTGCTAGTGCCCCCGCATTGGGGGGCGGAGGCGAGCAGTACTTC. This codes for CASAPALGGGGEQYF.

A note on this clonotype: A much larger clone lies one base from this, so it may be a read error. The CDR3, as DNA: TGTGCCAGAACTGAGCAGTACGTC. It codes for CARTEQYV. The gene calls are TRBV11-2 and TRBJ2-7; D unclear. The CDR3 contains 8 residues. CDR1 is SGHAT and CDR2 is FQNNGV in the germline V gene. V was trimmed by 9 bases and J by 7 bases, leaving 4 bases between them.

This clonotype was recorded at least ten times. This chain connects TRBV12-3 or TRBV12-4 to TRBJ1-5, with a tentative D call TRBD1 (6 bases). The CDR3 extends over 15 amino acids. V shed 7 bases and J shed 2 bases, with 15 bases lying between them. The CDR3 nucleotides are TGTGCCAGCACCAAAAGGGGGGTTGGCAATCAGCCCCAGCATTTT. Residues: CASTKRGVGNQPQHF.

This clonotype was seen many times. V gene TRBV6-5 combines with J gene TRBJ2-7; D is uncertain. This CDR3 contains 13 residues. Germline CDR1 MNHEY, CDR2 SVGAGI. V gave up 8 bases and J gave up 0 bases, with 11 bases separating them. CDR3 sequence: CASHRASSYEQYF. The CDR3 DNA is TGTGCCAGCCATCGGGCAAGCTCCTACGAGCAGTACTTC.

This clonotype was recorded at least ten times. The CDR3 sequence: CASSLLAGAYNEQFF. In DNA, the CDR3 is TGTGCCAGCAGTCTCCTAGCGGGAGCATACAATGAGCAGTTCTTC. The chain employs TRBV25-1 and TRBJ2-1; 10 nucleotides line up with TRBD2. The V gene end was trimmed by 5 bases and the J gene end by 4 bases; junction bases not matched to a gene: 5. CDR3 length: 15 amino acids. CDR1 is MGHDK and CDR2 is SYGVNS in the germline V gene.

This clonotype was seen ten or more times. The rearrangement uses TRBV20-1 and TRBJ2-1, with TRBD2 as a possible D gene (6 bases). Germline assignment: CDR1 DFQATT and CDR2 SNEGSKA (reference sequence). The CDR3 sequence is 14 residues long. V dropped 5 bases and J dropped 4 bases, with 15 bases sitting between them. CDR3 sequence reads: CSAEGGRRYNEQFF. In DNA form, the CDR3 reads TGCAGTGCTGAAGGAGGGCGAAGATACAATGAGCAGTTCTTC.

Ten or more counts support this clonotype. The chain recombines TRBV7-8 with TRBJ2-3, with D perhaps TRBD2 (7 bases). Trimming stripped 8 bases from V and 3 bases from J, with 21 bases between. Germline CDR1 is SGHVS and CDR2 is FQNEAQ. This CDR3 region has 16 residues. For the CDR3, the DNA is TGTGCCAGCGGTTCCCTCGGGGGGCAGGGAACAGATACGCAGTATTTT. This codes for CASGSLGGQGTDTQYF.

This clonotype was recorded many times. This chain connects TRBV5-1 to TRBJ1-2; D is perhaps TRBD1 (5 bases). V lost 0 bases and J 7 bases, leaving 10 bases between the germline ends. From germline, CDR1 is SGHRS and CDR2 YFSETQ. The CDR3 totals 13 residues. The CDR3 region is CASSLASGAGYTF. The CDR3 DNA reads as TGCGCCAGCAGCTTGGCTTCCGGGGCTGGCTACACCTTC.

The table lists this clonotype with many counts. This chain connects TRBV5-6 to TRBJ2-5, with TRBD2 matching over 8 bases. The CDR3 spans 15 residues. Germline CDR1 is SGHDT and CDR2 is YYEEEE. Losses at the gene ends were 4 bases for V and 4 bases for J; bases not matched to a gene: 9. CDR3 in DNA: TGTGCCAGCAGCCCGGCGGGGCTAGCGGGAGAGACCCAGTACTTC. It yields the protein CASSPAGLAGETQYF.

The J gene is TRBJ2-3, the V gene TRBV24-1, with D possibly matching TRBD2 (6 bases). Germline CDR1 KGHDR, CDR2 SFDVKD. Trimming left V 4 bases short and J 5 bases short, with 18 bases between. This CDR3 spans 16 amino acids. CDR3 region: CATSDKTGTAGDTQYF. For the CDR3, the DNA is TGTGCCACCAGTGACAAAACCGGGACTGCGGGAGATACGCAGTATTTT.

This clonotype was seen a handful of times. V and J are TRBV20-1 and TRBJ2-2; possibly TRBD1 or TRBD2 for D (5 bases each). This CDR3 has 15 residues. In germline, CDR1 is DFQATT, CDR2 SNEGSKA (reference sequence). Trimming stripped 6 bases from V and 1 base from J, with 15 bases between. The CDR3 DNA sequence: TGCAGTGCGTACGTCAGGGAGCTGAACACCGGGGAGCTGTTTTTT. As protein: CSAYVRELNTGELFF.

This clonotype has just a few counts. The chain employs TRBV9 and TRBJ2-7; weak D call: TRBD2 (5 bases). Trimming removed 4 bases at V and 1 base at J, with 21 bases between. The CDR3 is 17 amino acids. Germline CDR1 SGDLS, CDR2 YYNGEE. CDR3 coding DNA: TGTGCCAGCAGCCCCAGCCCCGGACTTCCGAGGTCCTACGAGCAGTACTTC. It codes for CASSPSPGLPRSYEQYF. Supplemented by reference TRBV9 and TRBJ2-7, the full variable domain reads DSGVTQTPKHLITATGQRVTLRCSPRSGDLSVYWYQQSLDQGLQFLIQYYNGEERAKGNILERFSAQQFPDLHSELNLSSLELGDSALYFCASSPSPGLPRSYEQYFGPGTRLTVT.

Ten or more counts support this clonotype. This chain joins TRBV5-1 and TRBJ2-3; 8 bases are shared with TRBD1. Trimming took 0 bases from V and 14 from J; bases not matched to a gene: 5. The germline CDR1 and CDR2 sequences are SGHRS and YFSETQ. The CDR3 contains 12 residues. The CDR3, as DNA: TGCGCCAGCAGCTTGGAGGCAGGGGGCAGGTATTTT. This gives the protein CASSLEAGGRYF. Combining the CDR3 with reference TRBV5-1 and TRBJ2-3 gives the whole variable domain KAGVTQTPRYLIKTRGQQVTLSCSPISGHRSVSWYQQTPGQGLQFLFEYFSETQRNKGNFPGRFSGRQFSNSRSEMNVSTLELGDSALYLCASSLEAGGRYFGPGTRLTVL.

A few counts support this clonotype. DNA for the CDR3: TGTGCCAGCAGCCCCCGTCTAGCGGGGGGCACAGATACGCAGTATTTT. Amino acid sequence: CASSPRLAGGTDTQYF. This sequence joins TRBV7-8 and TRBJ2-3; 10 bases are a match to TRBD2. The germline V gene has CDR1 SGHVS and CDR2 FQNEAQ. Trimming took 5 bases from V and 1 from J; bases not matched to a gene: 6. The CDR3 has 16 residues.

This clonotype was found a few times. The chain has TRBV7-2 and TRBJ2-7, with D perhaps TRBD1 or TRBD2 (5 bases each). Germline V gene lookup returns CDR1 SGHTA and CDR2 FQGNSA. V gave up 6 bases and J gave up 3 bases, with 15 bases separating them. This CDR3 has 14 residues. The CDR3 is CASSTGDVDYEQYF. The CDR3 coding sequence is TGTGCCAGCAGTACCGGGGACGTAGACTACGAGCAGTACTTC.

This clonotype showed up many times. The V and J genes are TRBV20-1 and TRBJ2-2, with 9 bases that match TRBD1. CDR3 length: 14 amino acids. J was trimmed by 6 bases and V by 5 bases; bases with no gene match: 7. Looked up from germline, CDR1 is DFQATT and CDR2 is SNEGSKA (reference sequence). The CDR3 region has the DNA TGCAGTGCTTCCGGGACAGGGAGACCCGGGGAGCTGTTTTTT. It codes for CSASGTGRPGELFF.

This clonotype was detected only a few times. The V call is TRBV20-1, the J call TRBJ2-2; 7 bases agree with TRBD2. CDR1 and CDR2 (germline): DFQATT, SNEGSKA (reference sequence). Trimming removed 5 bases from V and 1 base from J; junction bases left unmatched: 4. This CDR3 region has 14 residues. The DNA for the CDR3 is TGCAGTGCTTGGGGGGAGGGGAACACCGGGGAGCTGTTTTTT. This codes for CSAWGEGNTGELFF.

The rearrangement uses TRBV5-6 and TRBJ2-7; D remains ambiguous. This CDR3 comprises 15 residues. Trimming removed 1 base at V and 4 bases at J, with 15 bases between. Germline V gene lookup returns CDR1 SGHDT and CDR2 YYEEEE. CDR3 sequence (DNA): TGTGCCAGCAGCTTGACCGCGAACAGACGTTACGAGCAGTACTTC. Its translation: CASSLTANRRYEQYF.

The table lists this clonotype with many counts. The DNA of the CDR3 is TGTGCCAGCAGCCGGGACAGGGGCGGAAAACTGTTTTTT. It translates to CASSRDRGGKLFF. This chain uses TRBV25-1 with TRBJ1-4; 10 bases align to TRBD1. Looked up from germline, CDR1 is MGHDK and CDR2 is SYGVNS. The CDR3 is 13 amino acids. J was trimmed by 10 bases and V by 6 bases; bases with no gene match: 5.